The entry below describes one TCR beta chain. What it binds is unknown. This entry belongs to a study of beta chain features in type 1 diabetes. Study in general: Healthy donors and patients showed comparable age, gender and cell yields. Across the samples, approximately 98,000,000 sorted cells were examined in total.

Reverse transcription of all isolated RNA meant that expressed TCRB transcripts were sequenced. Clones were read by immunoSEQ multiplex PCR, and TCRdb kept only the in-frame ones, dropping some. The repertoire holds about 640,000 clones, 9.5% to 15% seen once, with 0.095% to 0.15% in the top ten. Trimming took off 3 bases at V and 6 bases at J, with 9 bases between the two ends. Per the germline V gene, CDR1 is SEHNR and CDR2 is FQNEAQ (reference sequence). This CDR3 is 13 amino acids long. Findings and limits, study-wide: Type 1 diabetes patients had moderately but significantly shorter TCRB CDR3s in all four CD4+ subsets.

The V gene is TRBV7-9, the J gene TRBJ2-1; D gene ambiguous. The sample comprised naive CD4+ T cells from blood. The source is a man aged 30 to 45 with type 1 diabetes. DNA for the CDR3: TGTGCCAGCAGCTTTTTACAGTCCAATGAGCAGTTCTTC. It is translated as CASSFLQSNEQFF.